This T cell receptor (beta chain) was sequenced during a study of neoadjuvant anti-PD-1 for oral cavity cancer. Across the whole study: Before surgery, most patients got three to four biweekly 3 mg/kg nivolumab doses.

No culture or expansion preceded analysis of these blood cells. The data were produced by immunoSEQ multiplex PCR, yet TCRdb's version contains in-frame clones alone and is incomplete. Of under 20,000 clones in the sample, 72% were seen once. The CDR3 length is 13 residues. Germline V lookup: CDR1 MNHEY, CDR2 SMNVEV (reference sequence). J lost 10 bases, V lost 7 bases, and 9 bases had no gene match. This sequence joins TRBV27 and TRBJ2-1; 8 nucleotides match TRBD1. The material sequenced was PBMCs, taken before nivolumab (anti-PD-1) treatment. The clonotype was recovered from a person aged 35 to 85 with oral cavity squamous cell carcinoma. CDR3 bases: TGTGCCAGCACGATAACCGGACAGGGAGAGCAGTTCTTC. Translated: CASTITGQGEQFF.